This is a list of T cell receptor beta chains from one sample in a study of cytomegalovirus exposure and HLA in healthy donors. Libraries were prepared by immunoSEQ multiplex PCR; TCRdb keeps only in-frame clonotypes and omits some of them. Among 270,000 or so clones, just over 85% were seen once, and the ten largest hold 3.5% to 4.5%. Sequenced sample: PBMCs. Receptors were obtained from a man between 35 and 55 years old in good health and CMV-seropositive. CDR3s include the opening cysteine and the closing phenylalanine or tryptophan. The order of the fields is J gene, V gene, D gene, clone size, CDR3 protein, CDR3 DNA. The D gene is left open where the match is weak. The size of a clone is reported for some rows only, either as once, few or many, or as a class for expanded clones.

TRBJ2-3 TRBV25-1 NA NA CASSEGEARSTDTQYF TGTGCCAGCAGTGAAGGAGAAGCCCGGAGCACAGATACGCAGTATTTT
TRBJ1-1 TRBV6-5 TRBD1 few CASSLTGVRGTEAFF TGTGCCAGCAGTTTGACAGGGGTAAGGGGCACTGAAGCTTTCTTT
TRBJ2-2 TRBV5-1 TRBD1 NA CASSPRGGTGDTGELFF TGCGCCAGCAGCCCACGGGGCGGGACAGGGGACACCGGGGAGCTGTTTTTT
TRBJ2-7 TRBV5-8 NA NA CASSWAGPGYEQYF TGTGCCAGCAGCTGGGCGGGGCCCGGTTACGAGCAGTACTTC
TRBJ2-1 TRBV7-6 NA NA CASSLVGGISYNEQFF TGTGCCAGCAGCTTAGTCGGCGGGATCTCCTACAATGAGCAGTTCTTC
TRBJ1-1 TRBV9 NA few CASSPHGEATEAFF TGTGCCAGCAGCCCTCACGGGGAGGCCACTGAAGCTTTCTTT
TRBJ1-1 TRBV18 NA NA CASLILNTEAFF TGTGCCAGCCTAATTTTGAACACTGAAGCTTTCTTT
TRBJ2-7 TRBV28 NA NA CASRGQGHYEQYF TGTGCCAGCAGGGGGCAGGGACACTACGAGCAGTACTTC
TRBJ1-5 TRBV19 TRBD1 few CASSIDRGDNQPQHF TGTGCCAGTAGTATCGACAGGGGGGACAATCAGCCCCAGCATTTT
TRBJ2-5 TRBV18 TRBD2 NA CASSPLLAGGQETQYF TGTGCCAGCTCACCCCTCCTAGCGGGAGGGCAAGAGACCCAGTACTTC